This TCR beta chain was sequenced during a study of CD8 T cells in ankylosing spondylitis. Molecular-barcoded quantitative 5'-RACE produced these TCR beta libraries. TCRdb used MiXCR to reprocess the 5' RACE reads, holding one entry per CDR3 protein. The sample carries 150,000 to 200,000 distinct CDR3 sequences, around 10% recorded once. Study-wide findings and caveats: With a CD8+ phenotype, disease-linked clones were relatively rare in peripheral blood. Existing reports had already noted some motif variants in reactive arthritis synovial fluid and blood.

This clonotype was seen more than once but under ten times. Its target is not known. CDR3 size: 13 residues. Germline V gene data show CDR1 as SQVTM and CDR2 as ANQGSEA. The V and J ends lost 5 bases and 5 bases respectively, with 12 bases between them. The sequencing sample was made of blood, either unsorted or a sorted T cell fraction (not recorded which). The TCR originated in a male donor with ankylosing spondylitis or in good health (not recorded which). The V and J genes are TRBV29-1 and TRBJ2-2; D might be TRBD1 (6 bases). Here the CDR3 reads CSVTQGSTGELFF. Written as DNA, the CDR3 is TGCAGCGTTACACAGGGCTCGACCGGGGAGCTGTTTTTT.